This paragraph reports one T cell receptor beta chain. As processed by the authors: Researchers report that nucleated cell counts were estimated from reference gene primer amplification. Produced via immunoSEQ multiplex PCR; TCRdb's table is partial and in-frame only. V, J and clone size were drawn from that table, and D and trimming were deduced from the DNA. The sample yields about 84,000 clones, 70% to 85% seen once. V gave up 2 bases and J gave up 2 bases, with 11 bases separating them. The CDR3 extends over 15 amino acids. The germline gives CDR1 SGHTA, CDR2 FQGNSA. This sample was included in a study of blood T cell repertoires in COVID-19. Whole-study context: The study drew acute and convalescent COVID-19 samples from the United States, Italy and Spain. In each case, the material was cDNA or gDNA derived from T cells, B-cell-depleted T cells, or PBMCs.

This sequence originates from a man between 50 and 59 years old with active or convalescent COVID-19. The chain couples TRBV7-2 to TRBJ2-3; D might be TRBD2 (6 bases). Sequenced input: peripheral blood. CDR3 in DNA: TGTGCCAGCAGCTTAAGGCCGGGGGTCACAGATACGCAGTATTTT. It codes for CASSLRPGVTDTQYF.